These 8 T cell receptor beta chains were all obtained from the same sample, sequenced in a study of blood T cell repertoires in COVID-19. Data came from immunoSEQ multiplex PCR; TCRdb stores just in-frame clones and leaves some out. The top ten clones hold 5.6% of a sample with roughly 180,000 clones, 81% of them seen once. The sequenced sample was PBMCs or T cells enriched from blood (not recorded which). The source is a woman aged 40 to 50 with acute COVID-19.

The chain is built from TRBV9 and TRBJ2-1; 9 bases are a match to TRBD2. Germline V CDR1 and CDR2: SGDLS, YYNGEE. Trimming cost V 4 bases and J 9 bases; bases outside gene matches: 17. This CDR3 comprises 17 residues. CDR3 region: CASSSGVSGRRTTEQFF. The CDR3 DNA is TGTGCCAGCAGCTCAGGGGTCAGCGGGAGGCGTACAACTGAGCAGTTCTTC.

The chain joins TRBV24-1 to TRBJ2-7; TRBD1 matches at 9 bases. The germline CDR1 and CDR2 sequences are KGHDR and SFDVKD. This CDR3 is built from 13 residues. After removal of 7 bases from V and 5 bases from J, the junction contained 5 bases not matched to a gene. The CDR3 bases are TGTGCCACCAGGCAGGACAGGGGCCACGAGCAGTACGTC. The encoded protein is CATRQDRGHEQYV.

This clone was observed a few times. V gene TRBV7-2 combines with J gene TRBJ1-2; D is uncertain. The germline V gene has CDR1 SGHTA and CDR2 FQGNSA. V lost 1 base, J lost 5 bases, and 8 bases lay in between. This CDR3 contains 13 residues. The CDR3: CASSLGQEYGYTF. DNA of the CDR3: TGTGCCAGCAGCTTAGGGCAGGAATATGGCTACACCTTC.

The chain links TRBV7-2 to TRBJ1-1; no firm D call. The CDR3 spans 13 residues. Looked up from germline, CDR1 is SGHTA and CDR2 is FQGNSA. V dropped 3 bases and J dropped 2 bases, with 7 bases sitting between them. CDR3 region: CASSFTENTEAFF. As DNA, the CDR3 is TGTGCCAGCAGCTTCACAGAAAACACTGAAGCTTTCTTT.

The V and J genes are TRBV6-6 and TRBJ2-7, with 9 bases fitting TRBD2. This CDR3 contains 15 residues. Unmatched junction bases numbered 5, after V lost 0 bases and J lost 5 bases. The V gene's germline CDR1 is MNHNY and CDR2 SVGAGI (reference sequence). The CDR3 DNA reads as TGTGCCAGCAGTTACTCTACGCGGGGGGGCCACGAGCAGTACTTC. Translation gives CASSYSTRGGHEQYF.

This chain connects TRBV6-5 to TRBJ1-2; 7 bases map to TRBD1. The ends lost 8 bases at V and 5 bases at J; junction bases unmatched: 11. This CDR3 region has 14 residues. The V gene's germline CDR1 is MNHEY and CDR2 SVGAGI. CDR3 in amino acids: CASRLDGTAYGYTF. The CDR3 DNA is TGTGCCAGCCGCCTAGACGGGACAGCGTATGGCTACACCTTC.

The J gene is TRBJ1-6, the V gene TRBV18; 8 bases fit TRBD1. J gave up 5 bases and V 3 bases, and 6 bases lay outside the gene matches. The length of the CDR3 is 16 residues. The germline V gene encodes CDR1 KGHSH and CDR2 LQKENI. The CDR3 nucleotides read TGTGCCAGCTCACCTGGACAGGGAGTTAATAATTCACCCCTCCACTTT. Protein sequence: CASSPGQGVNNSPLHF.

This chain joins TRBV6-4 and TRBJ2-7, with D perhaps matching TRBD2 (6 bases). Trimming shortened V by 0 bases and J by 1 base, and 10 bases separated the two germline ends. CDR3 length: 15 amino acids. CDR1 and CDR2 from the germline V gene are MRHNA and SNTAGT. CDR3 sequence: CASSDSPGLSYEQYV. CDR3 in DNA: TGTGCCAGCAGTGACTCGCCGGGACTTTCCTACGAGCAGTACGTC.